These T cell receptor beta chains were read from a single sample in a study of OX40 agonist ivuxolimab in advanced cancers. Sequencing used immunoSEQ multiplex PCR; TCRdb keeps in-frame clones, though not all of them. The sample shows fewer than 80,000 clones, 87% of them seen only once. The sample in question was CD4+ or CD8+ T cells sorted from blood, obtained in a trial of the OX40 agonist ivuxolimab. The receptors were gathered from an adult with an advanced solid tumor such as melanoma, head and neck, liver or kidney cancer. Each CDR3 is given with its conserved first and last residue. Each record gives: V gene, D gene, J gene, clone size, CDR3 length, CDR3 protein, CDR3 DNA. D genes are given only for firm matches. Where a row states a size, it is once, few, many or the class of an expanded clone; other rows omit it.

TRBV7-9	NA	TRBJ1-6	NA	16	CASSPTPRLGNSPLHF	TGTGCCAGCAGCCCAACCCCGAGGTTAGGAAATTCACCCCTCCACTTT
TRBV20-1	NA	TRBJ2-5	NA	11	CSAVDGETQYF	TGCAGTGCCGTGGACGGGGAGACCCAGTACTTC
TRBV11-2	TRBD1	TRBJ2-3	few	14	CASSQGAFTDTQYF	TGTGCCAGCAGCCAGGGGGCCTTCACAGATACGCAGTATTTT
TRBV14	NA	TRBJ1-2	NA	16	CASSQDVRRDVGGYTF	TGTGCCAGCAGCCAAGATGTCCGTAGGGACGTCGGAGGCTACACCTTC
TRBV27	TRBD1	TRBJ2-2	once	17	CASSLDVAGGVTGELFF	TGTGCCAGCAGTTTAGATGTCGCAGGGGGCGTCACCGGGGAGCTGTTTTTT
TRBV19	NA	TRBJ2-5	NA	15	CASRLGQMGGETQYF	TGTGCCAGCCGGCTCGGACAGATGGGAGGAGAGACCCAGTACTTC
TRBV29-1	NA	TRBJ1-1	NA	13	CSVRPDMNTEAFF	TGCAGCGTAAGACCGGATATGAACACTGAAGCTTTCTTT
TRBV18	NA	TRBJ2-1	NA	15	CASSPGQTKNNEQFF	TGTGCCAGCTCACCAGGACAGACAAAAAACAATGAGCAGTTCTTC
TRBV4-3	NA	TRBJ2-1	NA	16	CASSPFTGLAYNEQFF	TGCGCCAGCAGCCCCTTCACGGGTTTGGCCTACAATGAGCAGTTCTTC
TRBV11-3	NA	TRBJ2-7	NA	17	CASSLAKGLREIYEQYF	TGTGCCAGCAGCTTAGCAAAAGGTTTACGGGAAATCTACGAGCAGTACTTC
TRBV5-6	NA	TRBJ2-1	NA	13	CASSLGVTSGRFF	TGTGCCAGCAGCTTGGGGGTGACTAGTGGTAGGTTCTTC
TRBV11-2	NA	TRBJ2-7	NA	15	CASSLDLGISYEQYF	TGTGCCAGCAGCTTAGATCTCGGAATCTCCTACGAGCAGTACTTC
TRBV28	NA	TRBJ1-2	NA	13	CASSFREGDGYTF	TGTGCCAGCAGTTTCAGGGAAGGGGATGGCTACACCTTC
TRBV29-1	NA	TRBJ1-1	few	13	CSVDMGIATEAFF	TGCAGCGTTGATATGGGGATCGCCACTGAAGCTTTCTTT
TRBV19	TRBD1	TRBJ1-4	NA	16	CASSFQTGGTYEKLFF	TGTGCCAGTAGTTTCCAAACAGGGGGCACGTATGAAAAACTGTTTTTT
TRBV2	NA	TRBJ1-1	NA	14	CASRSDRVVTEAFF	TGTGCCAGCAGATCGGACAGAGTAGTCACTGAAGCTTTCTTT
TRBV7-2	NA	TRBJ2-1	NA	12	CASSPTDNEQFF	TGTGCCAGCAGCCCCACAGACAATGAGCAGTTCTTC
TRBV6-1	NA	TRBJ2-1	few	11	CASSQTHEQFF	TGTGCCAGCAGTCAGACGCATGAGCAGTTCTTC
TRBV11-2	NA	TRBJ2-5	NA	12	CASSPAAETQYF	TGTGCCAGCAGCCCAGCCGCAGAGACCCAGTACTTC
TRBV7-9	TRBD2	TRBJ2-5	NA	15	CASSSLPVAGETQYF	TGTGCCAGCAGCTCACTCCCGGTAGCGGGGGAGACCCAGTACTTC
TRBV5-1	NA	TRBJ2-5	NA	13	CASSLPVQETQYF	TGCGCCAGCAGTTTACCCGTTCAAGAGACCCAGTACTTC
TRBV19	TRBD1	TRBJ2-1	NA	13	CASSGTGLNEQFF	TGTGCCAGTAGCGGGACAGGGCTCAATGAGCAGTTCTTC
TRBV7-2	TRBD1	TRBJ2-7	NA	14	CASSLDRGLYEQYF	TGTGCCAGCAGCTTAGACAGGGGGCTCTACGAGCAGTACTTC
TRBV14	TRBD2	TRBJ2-6	NA	18	CASSLGLAGVSGANVLTF	TGTGCCAGCAGCCTGGGACTAGCGGGAGTAAGTGGGGCCAACGTCCTGACTTTC
TRBV6-1	TRBD2	TRBJ2-5	NA	15	CASSETSGGNGGQYF	TGTGCCAGCAGTGAAACTAGCGGGGGGAATGGCGGGCAGTACTTC
TRBV5-1	TRBD1	TRBJ1-4	NA	18	CASSQGTGGSGTNEKLFF	TGCGCCAGCAGCCAGGGGACAGGGGGAAGTGGAACTAATGAAAAACTGTTTTTT
TRBV18	NA	TRBJ1-4	few	16	CASSQYSLTTNEKLFF	TGTGCCAGCTCACAGTACAGTTTAACAACTAATGAAAAACTGTTTTTT
TRBV11-3	TRBD1	TRBJ2-2	once	17	CASSLDSADRANGELFF	TGTGCCAGCAGCTTAGATTCGGCGGACAGGGCGAACGGGGAGCTGTTTTTT
TRBV29-1	TRBD1	TRBJ2-2	NA	15	CSVEPGQANTGELFF	TGCAGCGTTGAACCGGGACAGGCGAACACCGGGGAGCTGTTTTTT
TRBV7-2	TRBD1	TRBJ2-2	NA	17	CAVQAGQGALRTGELFF	TGTGCCGTCCAAGCGGGACAGGGGGCCCTTAGGACCGGGGAGCTGTTTTTT
TRBV18	NA	TRBJ1-5	NA	15	CASSPGPERNQPQHF	TGTGCCAGCTCACCAGGGCCAGAACGCAATCAGCCCCAGCATTTT
TRBV19	NA	TRBJ2-7	NA	14	CASSTASYSYEQYF	TGTGCCAGTAGTACGGCATCTTACTCCTACGAGCAGTACTTC
TRBV5-5	NA	TRBJ2-2	NA	16	CASSSELTTNTGELFF	TGTGCCAGCAGCTCTGAATTAACAACGAACACCGGGGAGCTGTTTTTT
TRBV4-3	NA	TRBJ1-6	few	16	CASSQGNSGDNSPLHF	TGCGCCAGCAGCCAAGGCAATTCGGGAGATAATTCACCCCTCCACTTT
TRBV7-9	TRBD2	TRBJ2-1	NA	18	CASSPPTLASGTNNEQFF	TGTGCCAGCAGCCCGCCCACCCTTGCTAGCGGGACAAATAATGAGCAGTTCTTC
TRBV21-1	NA	TRBJ1-1	NA	17	CASTLKRHRTMNTEAFF	TGTGCCAGCACCTTGAAAAGGCACAGAACTATGAACACTGAAGCTTTCTTT
TRBV5-1	NA	TRBJ2-3	NA	16	CASSSTVGSWGDTQYF	TGCGCCAGCAGCTCCACAGTCGGGAGCTGGGGAGATACGCAGTATTTT
TRBV6-5	TRBD1	TRBJ1-1	NA	16	CASSYRGQVMNTEAFF	TGTGCCAGCAGTTACCGGGGACAGGTGATGAACACTGAAGCTTTCTTT
TRBV18	NA	TRBJ2-7	NA	15	CASSPKQGSAYEQYF	TGTGCCAGCTCACCCAAGCAGGGAAGCGCCTACGAGCAGTACTTC
TRBV7-6	TRBD1	TRBJ2-4	once	13	CASSFGQGNLQYF	TGTGCCAGCAGCTTTGGACAGGGTAATCTTCAGTACTTC
TRBV27	NA	TRBJ1-2	NA	17	CASSPIHATEILHGYTF	TGTGCCAGCAGTCCCATCCACGCGACAGAGATCCTCCATGGCTACACCTTC
TRBV5-6	TRBD1	TRBJ1-1	once	15	CASSWNTGANTEAFF	TGTGCCAGCAGCTGGAACACAGGGGCGAACACTGAAGCTTTCTTT
TRBV29-1	NA	TRBJ1-4	NA	13	CSVEDLSNEKLFF	TGCAGCGTTGAAGATCTGTCAAATGAAAAACTGTTTTTT
TRBV2	TRBD1	TRBJ1-4	few	15	CASSRTGGTNEKLFF	TGTGCCAGCAGTCGGACAGGGGGAACTAATGAAAAACTGTTTTTT
TRBV30	NA	TRBJ2-7	NA	17	CASFRTLFWGRAYEQYF	TGTGCCTCGTTCCGGACCTTATTTTGGGGAAGGGCCTACGAGCAGTACTTC
TRBV6-5	NA	TRBJ2-7	NA	14	CASSRYGGSYEQYF	TGTGCCAGCAGTAGATACGGGGGCTCCTACGAGCAGTACTTC
TRBV6-5	NA	TRBJ1-2	NA	13	CASRPRGVPGYTF	TGTGCCAGCAGGCCTCGGGGGGTGCCCGGCTACACCTTC